This paragraph reports one TCR beta chain. CDR3 length: 16 amino acids. The junction had 4 bases not matched to a gene; V was cut back by 1 base and J by 7 bases. Germline V gives CDR1 MGHRA, CDR2 YSYEKL. The entry originates in a study of blood T cell repertoires in COVID-19. Background on the study: The cDNA or gDNA used as material had been derived from T cells, B-cell-depleted T cells, or PBMCs.

TCRdb's copy holds only in-frame clones and misses some; the assay was immunoSEQ multiplex PCR. This sample yields 120,000 to 150,000 clones, of which around 87% are seen a single time; roughly 5% belongs to the top ten. The receptor's source is a human donor in a cohort sampled during active COVID-19. The chain employs TRBV4-1 and TRBJ2-1; 13 nucleotides line up with TRBD2. Sequencing was performed on peripheral blood. The chain's CDR3 is CASSQVGLAGENEQFF. CDR3 nucleotide sequence: TGCGCCAGCAGCCAAGTAGGACTAGCGGGGGAAAATGAGCAGTTCTTC.